This T cell receptor (beta chain) originates from a study of blood T cell repertoires in COVID-19. The overall study: From the United States, Italy and Spain came samples of acute and convalescent COVID-19. T cells, B-cell-depleted T cells, or PBMCs supplied cDNA or gDNA.

In the source study's methods: Counts of nucleated cells, estimated from reference gene primer amplification, were obtained. TCRdb's table, derived via immunoSEQ multiplex PCR, lists solely in-frame clones and lacks some. Clone size and the V and J calls come from that table; the DNA yielded D and trimming. This table holds under 150,000 clones, about 85% found once. Germline V gene lookup returns CDR1 SGDLS and CDR2 YYNGEE. The CDR3 extends over 15 amino acids. Trimming took 0 bases from V and 3 from J, leaving 12 bases between them. This TCR came from a man aged 35 to 55 with active or convalescent COVID-19. What was sequenced was peripheral blood. This chain uses TRBV9 with TRBJ2-5; possible D gene TRBD2, 6 bases. CDR3 sequence: CASSVGGGTKETQYF. The CDR3 DNA is TGTGCCAGCAGCGTAGGTGGGGGGACGAAAGAGACCCAGTACTTC.